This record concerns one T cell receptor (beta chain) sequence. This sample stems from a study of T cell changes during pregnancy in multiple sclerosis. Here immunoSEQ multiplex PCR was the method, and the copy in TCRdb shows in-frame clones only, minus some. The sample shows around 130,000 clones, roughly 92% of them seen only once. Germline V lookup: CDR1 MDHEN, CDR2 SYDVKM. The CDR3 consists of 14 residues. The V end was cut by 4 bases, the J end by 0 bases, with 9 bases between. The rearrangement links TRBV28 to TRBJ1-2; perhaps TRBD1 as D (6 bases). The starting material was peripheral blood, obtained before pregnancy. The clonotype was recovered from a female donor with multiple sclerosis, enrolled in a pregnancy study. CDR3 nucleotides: TGTGCCAGCAGTTGGGGGGGCGCTAACTATGGCTACACCTTC. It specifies CASSWGGANYGYTF.